The 12 T cell receptor beta chains in this list originate from one sample, sequenced in a study of shared clonotypes between healthy human individuals. The protocol was immunoSEQ multiplex PCR, while the TCRdb copy is restricted to in-frame clones and leaves out a portion. The repertoire includes approximately 1,000,000 clones, approximately 80% of them detected once, and more than 0.85% sits in the top ten. The sequencing sample was made of memory CD4+ T cells from PBMCs. Indicated subset: CD45RA-negative fraction. The receptors were sampled from a man between 18 and 29 years old in good health. Some clones in this sample may be carry-over from other donors' samples.

Written as DNA, the CDR3 is TGTGCCAGCTCGTTCGGACGGATTCCCCAGTGGCCCCAGCATTTT. This encodes CASSFGRIPQWPQHF. The rearrangement uses TRBV18 and TRBJ1-5, with D uncertain. This CDR3 spans 15 amino acids. V dropped 6 bases and J dropped 9 bases, with 21 bases sitting between them. Germline lookup yields CDR1 KGHSH and CDR2 LQKENI. The whole variable domain, remainder taken from reference TRBV18 and TRBJ1-5, is NAGVMQNPRHLVRRRGQEARLRCSPMKGHSHVYWYRQLPEEGLKFMVYLQKENIIDESGMPKERFSAEFPKEGPSILRIQQVVRGDSAAYFCASSFGRIPQWPQHFGDGTRLSIL.

This clone was seen a few times. This chain uses TRBV19 with TRBJ2-7; D is possibly TRBD2 (5 bases). Trimming cost V 10 bases and J 3 bases, with 10 bases left between them. The V gene's germline CDR1 is LNHDA and CDR2 SQIVND (reference sequence). The CDR3 is 11 amino acids. The CDR3 DNA sequence: TGTGCCACTTCTCGGGGCTACGAGCAGTACTTC. As protein: CATSRGYEQYF.

A few counts support this clone. The chain employs TRBV27 and TRBJ2-1, with TRBD1 as a possible D gene (6 bases). This CDR3 spans 15 amino acids. Deletions cut 6 bases from V and 7 bases from J, with 19 bases between. Germline-derived CDR1 and CDR2 are MNHEY and SMNVEV (reference sequence). In DNA form, the CDR3 reads TGTGCCAGCAGGGCGGGTGGGGGCTGGGTGAATGAGCAGTTCTTC. This sequence encodes CASRAGGGWVNEQFF.

The V gene is TRBV25-1, the J gene TRBJ1-1; D is perhaps TRBD1 (6 bases). This CDR3 is built from 14 residues. Trimming shortened V by 6 bases and J by 4 bases, and 15 bases separated the two germline ends. Germline-derived CDR1 and CDR2 are MGHDK and SYGVNS. The CDR3 DNA reads as TGTGCCAGCAGAAGAACAGGGCGGATCACTGAAGCTTTCTTT. Its protein is CASRRTGRITEAFF.

The rearrangement joins TRBV7-2 to TRBJ2-3; the D is unclear. V was shortened by 1 base and J by 5 bases, with 7 bases between the two germline ends. Germline CDR1 reads SGHTA; CDR2 reads FQGNSA. The CDR3 sequence is 13 residues long. CDR3: CASSLELVDTQYF. The CDR3 nucleotides are TGTGCCAGCAGCTTAGAGTTAGTAGATACGCAGTATTTT.

This clone has more than one count but fewer than ten. The V gene is TRBV15, the J gene TRBJ1-5; D remains unclear. The CDR3 runs 15 residues. The V end was cut by 4 bases, the J end by 4 bases, with 14 bases between. Germline CDR1 and CDR2: LNHNV and YYDKDF (reference sequence). The CDR3 DNA reads TGTGCCACCAGCATGATGACGAGGGAGAATCAGCCCCAGCATTTT. This gives the protein CATSMMTRENQPQHF.

The genes are TRBV25-1 and TRBJ1-2, with a weak D call TRBD1 (5 bases). V lost 1 base and J 3 bases, leaving 12 bases between the germline ends. This CDR3 contains 15 residues. Germline assignment: CDR1 MGHDK and CDR2 SYGVNS. The CDR3 nucleotides read TGTGCCAGCAGTGAATTGGGGGGAGGGGACTATGGCTACACCTTC. Protein: CASSELGGGDYGYTF.

The CDR3 reads CASSVELAPYNEQFF. The CDR3, as DNA: TGTGCCAGCAGCGTAGAACTAGCTCCCTACAATGAGCAGTTCTTC. This chain joins TRBV9 and TRBJ2-1; TRBD2 might be the D (6 bases). The CDR3 spans 15 residues. The V end lost 0 bases, the J end lost 2 bases, and 9 bases lay between the germline ends. Germline V gene lookup returns CDR1 SGDLS and CDR2 YYNGEE.

The chain is built from TRBV11-1 and TRBJ2-3; D call uncertain. The CDR3 has 14 amino acids. CDR1 SGHAT and CDR2 FQDESV come from the germline V gene (reference sequence). Trimming pared 5 bases from V and 0 bases from J, leaving 9 bases between. The CDR3 DNA is TGTGCCAGCAGCCCACTACCTAGCACAGATACGCAGTATTTT. Protein sequence: CASSPLPSTDTQYF. The full variable domain, rest sourced from reference TRBV11-1 and TRBJ2-3, is EAEVAQSPRYKITEKSQAVAFWCDPISGHATLYWYRQILGQGPELLVQFQDESVVDDSQLPKDRFSAERLKGVDSTLKIQPAELGDSAMYLCASSPLPSTDTQYFGPGTRLTVL.

This clone occurred once. The rearrangement links TRBV4-2 to TRBJ1-1, with 8 positions matching TRBD1. The CDR3 is made up of 15 amino acids. V was pared by 1 base and J by 0 bases, with 1 base of the junction left unmatched. Germline lookup yields CDR1 LGHNA and CDR2 YNFKEQ. Here the CDR3 reads CASSQAGQVNTEAFF. CDR3 in DNA: TGTGCCAGCAGCCAAGCGGGACAGGTGAACACTGAAGCTTTCTTT.

CDR3 DNA: TGTGCCAGCAGCTCCCGGGGACAGGGTGCAGAGACCCAGTACTTC. Translated, it gives CASSSRGQGAETQYF. The chain has TRBV28 and TRBJ2-5, with 9 positions matching TRBD1. Germline assignment: CDR1 MDHEN and CDR2 SYDVKM. The CDR3 contains 15 residues. The junction had 9 bases not matched to a gene; V was cut back by 6 bases and J by 4 bases.

This clone came up once. J is TRBJ1-1 and V is TRBV29-1, with TRBD1 as a possible D gene (5 bases). The V gene's germline CDR1 is SQVTM and CDR2 ANQGSEA. With 4 bases removed from V and 4 bases from J, the gap between germline ends came to 16 bases. The CDR3 length is 14 residues. The CDR3 sequence is CSVAQDTGSTEAFF. The CDR3 DNA reads TGCAGCGTTGCGCAGGACACTGGGAGCACTGAAGCTTTCTTT. Full variable domain (remainder filled in from reference TRBV29-1 and TRBJ1-1): SAVISQKPSRDICQRGTSLTIQCQVDSQVTMMFWYRQQPGQSLTLIATANQGSEATYESGFVIDKFPISRPNLTFSTLTVSNMSPEDSSIYLCSVAQDTGSTEAFFGQGTRLTVV.